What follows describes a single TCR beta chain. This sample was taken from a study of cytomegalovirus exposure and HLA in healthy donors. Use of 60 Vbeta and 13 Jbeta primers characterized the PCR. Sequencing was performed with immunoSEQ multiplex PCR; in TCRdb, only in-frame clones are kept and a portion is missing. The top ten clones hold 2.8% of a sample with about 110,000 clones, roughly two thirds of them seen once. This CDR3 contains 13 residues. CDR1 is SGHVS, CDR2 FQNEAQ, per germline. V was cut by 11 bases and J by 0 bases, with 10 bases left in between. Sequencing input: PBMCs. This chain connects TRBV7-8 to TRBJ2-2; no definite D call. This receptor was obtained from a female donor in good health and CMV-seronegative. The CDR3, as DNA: TGTGCCGCGAGGAGCTCGAACACCGGGGAGCTGTTTTTT. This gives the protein CAARSSNTGELFF.